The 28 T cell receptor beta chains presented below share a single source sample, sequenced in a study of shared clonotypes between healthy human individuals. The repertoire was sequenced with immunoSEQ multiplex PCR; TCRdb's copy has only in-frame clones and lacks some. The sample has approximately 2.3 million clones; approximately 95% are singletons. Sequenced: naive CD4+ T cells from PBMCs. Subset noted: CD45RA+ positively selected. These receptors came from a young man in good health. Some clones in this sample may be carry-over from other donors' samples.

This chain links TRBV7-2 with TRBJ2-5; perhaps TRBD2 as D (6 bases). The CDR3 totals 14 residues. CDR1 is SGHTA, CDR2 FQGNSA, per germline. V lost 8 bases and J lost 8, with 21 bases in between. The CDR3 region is CASVRGNGGATQYF. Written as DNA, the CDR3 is TGTGCCAGCGTCCGCGGGAATGGCGGAGCAACCCAGTACTTC.

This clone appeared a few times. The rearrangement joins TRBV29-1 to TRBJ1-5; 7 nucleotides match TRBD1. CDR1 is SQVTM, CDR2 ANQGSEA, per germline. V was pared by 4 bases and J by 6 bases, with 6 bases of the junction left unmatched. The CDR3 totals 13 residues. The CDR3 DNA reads TGCAGCGTTGGACAGGGTTCAGGTCAGCCCCAGCATTTT. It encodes CSVGQGSGQPQHF.

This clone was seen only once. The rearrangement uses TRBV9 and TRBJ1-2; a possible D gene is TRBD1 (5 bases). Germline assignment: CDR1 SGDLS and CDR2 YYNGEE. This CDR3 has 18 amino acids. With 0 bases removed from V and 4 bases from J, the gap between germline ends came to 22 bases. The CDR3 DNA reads TGTGCCAGCAGCGTAGGCCCGGGGGGGACGGCCAGTACCTATGGCTACACCTTC. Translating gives CASSVGPGGTASTYGYTF.

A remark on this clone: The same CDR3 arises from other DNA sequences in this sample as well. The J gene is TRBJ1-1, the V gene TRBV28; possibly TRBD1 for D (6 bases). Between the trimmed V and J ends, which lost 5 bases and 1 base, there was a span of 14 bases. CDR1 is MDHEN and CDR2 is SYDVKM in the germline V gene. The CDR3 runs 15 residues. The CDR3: CASSPRQAWNTEAFF. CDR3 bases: TGTGCCAGCAGTCCGAGACAGGCCTGGAACACTGAAGCTTTCTTT.

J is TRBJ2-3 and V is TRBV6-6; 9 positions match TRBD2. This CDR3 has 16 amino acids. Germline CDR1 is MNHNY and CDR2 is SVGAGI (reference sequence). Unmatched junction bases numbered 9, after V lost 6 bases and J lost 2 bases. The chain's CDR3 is CASRLAGGVPTDTQYF. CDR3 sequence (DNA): TGTGCCAGCAGACTAGCGGGCGGAGTCCCCACAGATACGCAGTATTTT.

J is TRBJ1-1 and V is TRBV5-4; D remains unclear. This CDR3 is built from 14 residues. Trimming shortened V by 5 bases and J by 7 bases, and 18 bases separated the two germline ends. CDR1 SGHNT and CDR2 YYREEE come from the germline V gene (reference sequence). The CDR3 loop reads CASSMETGIGEAFF. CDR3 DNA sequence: TGTGCCAGCAGTATGGAAACCGGGATCGGTGAAGCTTTCTTT.

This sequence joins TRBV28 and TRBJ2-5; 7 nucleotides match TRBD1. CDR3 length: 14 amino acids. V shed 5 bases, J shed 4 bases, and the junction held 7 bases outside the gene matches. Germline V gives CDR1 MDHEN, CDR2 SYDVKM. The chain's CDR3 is CASSPQGVGETQYF. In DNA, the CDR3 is TGTGCCAGCAGTCCCCAGGGGGTAGGAGAGACCCAGTACTTC. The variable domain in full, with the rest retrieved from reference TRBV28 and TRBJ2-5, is DVKVTQSSRYLVKRTGEKVFLECVQDMDHENMFWYRQDPGLGLRLIYFSYDVKMKEKGDIPEGYSVSREKKERFSLILESASTNQTSMYLCASSPQGVGETQYFGPGTRLLVL.

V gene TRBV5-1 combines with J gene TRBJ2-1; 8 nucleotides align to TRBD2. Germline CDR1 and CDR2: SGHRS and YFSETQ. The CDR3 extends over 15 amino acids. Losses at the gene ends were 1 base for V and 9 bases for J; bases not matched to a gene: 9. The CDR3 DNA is TGCGCCAGCAGCTTGAGGTTAGCGGGACCGACTGAGCAGTTCTTC. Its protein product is CASSLRLAGPTEQFF. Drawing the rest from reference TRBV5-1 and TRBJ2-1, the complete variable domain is KAGVTQTPRYLIKTRGQQVTLSCSPISGHRSVSWYQQTPGQGLQFLFEYFSETQRNKGNFPGRFSGRQFSNSRSEMNVSTLELGDSALYLCASSLRLAGPTEQFFGPGTRLTVL.

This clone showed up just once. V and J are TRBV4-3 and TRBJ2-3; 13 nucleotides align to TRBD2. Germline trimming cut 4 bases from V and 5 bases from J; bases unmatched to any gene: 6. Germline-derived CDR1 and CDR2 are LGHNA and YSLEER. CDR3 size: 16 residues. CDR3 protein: CASSRLLAGGVDTQYF. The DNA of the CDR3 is TGCGCCAGCAGCCGCCTACTAGCGGGAGGGGTAGATACGCAGTATTTT.

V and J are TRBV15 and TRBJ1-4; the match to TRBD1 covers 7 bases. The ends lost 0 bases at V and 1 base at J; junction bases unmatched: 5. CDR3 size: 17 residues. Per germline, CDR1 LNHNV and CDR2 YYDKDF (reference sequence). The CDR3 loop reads CATSRDQAGGTNEKLFF. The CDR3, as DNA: TGTGCCACCAGCAGAGATCAGGCAGGGGGAACTAATGAAAAACTGTTTTTT.

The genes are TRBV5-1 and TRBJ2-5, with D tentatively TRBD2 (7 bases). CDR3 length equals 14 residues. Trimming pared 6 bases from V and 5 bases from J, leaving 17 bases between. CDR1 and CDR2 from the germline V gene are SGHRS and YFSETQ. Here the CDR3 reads CASTGLGGSETQYF. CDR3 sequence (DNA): TGCGCCAGCACCGGACTAGGGGGGTCTGAGACCCAGTACTTC.

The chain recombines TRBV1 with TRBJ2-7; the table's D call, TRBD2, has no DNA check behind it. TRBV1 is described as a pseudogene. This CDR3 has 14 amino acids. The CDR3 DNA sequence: TGCACCAGCAGCCAAGTTCCCCGGTTCTACGAGCAGTACTTC. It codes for CTSSQVPRFYEQYF.

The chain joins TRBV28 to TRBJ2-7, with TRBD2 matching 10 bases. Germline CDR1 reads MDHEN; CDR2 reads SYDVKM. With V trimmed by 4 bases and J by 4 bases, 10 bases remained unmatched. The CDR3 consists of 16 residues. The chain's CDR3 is CASSSLAGVSRYEQYF. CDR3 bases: TGTGCCAGCAGTTCGCTAGCGGGAGTCTCTCGGTACGAGCAGTACTTC.

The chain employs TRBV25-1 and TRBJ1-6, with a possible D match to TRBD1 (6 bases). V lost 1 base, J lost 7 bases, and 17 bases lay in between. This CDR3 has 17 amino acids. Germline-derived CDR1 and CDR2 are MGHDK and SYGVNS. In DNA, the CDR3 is TGTGCCAGCAGTGAATTTAGGGGGACAACGGGCAATTCACCCCTCCACTTT. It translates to CASSEFRGTTGNSPLHF.

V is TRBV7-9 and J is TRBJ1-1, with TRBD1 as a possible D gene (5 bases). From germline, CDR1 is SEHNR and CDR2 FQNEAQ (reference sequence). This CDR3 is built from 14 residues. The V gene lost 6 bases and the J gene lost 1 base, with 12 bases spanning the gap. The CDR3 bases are TGTGCCAGCAGACCAGACAGACAGAACACTGAAGCTTTCTTT. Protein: CASRPDRQNTEAFF.

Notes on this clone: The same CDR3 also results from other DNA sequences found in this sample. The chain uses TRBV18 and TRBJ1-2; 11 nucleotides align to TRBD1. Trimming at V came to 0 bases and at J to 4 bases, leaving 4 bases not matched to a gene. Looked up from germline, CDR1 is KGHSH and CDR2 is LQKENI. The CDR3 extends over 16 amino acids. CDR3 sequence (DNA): TGTGCCAGCTCACCACCCGGGACAGGGGGAGCCTATGGCTACACCTTC. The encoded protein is CASSPPGTGGAYGYTF.

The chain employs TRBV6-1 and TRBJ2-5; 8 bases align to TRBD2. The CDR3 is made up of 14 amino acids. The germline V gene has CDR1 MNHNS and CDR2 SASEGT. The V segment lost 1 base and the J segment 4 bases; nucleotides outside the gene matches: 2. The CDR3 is CASSEGSGTETQYF. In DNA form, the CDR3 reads TGTGCCAGCAGTGAAGGTAGCGGGACAGAGACCCAGTACTTC.

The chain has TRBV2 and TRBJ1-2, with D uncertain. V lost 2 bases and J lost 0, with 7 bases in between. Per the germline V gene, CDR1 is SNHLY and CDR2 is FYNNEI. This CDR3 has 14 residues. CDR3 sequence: CASSEPHANYGYTF. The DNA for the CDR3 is TGTGCCAGCAGTGAACCTCATGCTAACTATGGCTACACCTTC.

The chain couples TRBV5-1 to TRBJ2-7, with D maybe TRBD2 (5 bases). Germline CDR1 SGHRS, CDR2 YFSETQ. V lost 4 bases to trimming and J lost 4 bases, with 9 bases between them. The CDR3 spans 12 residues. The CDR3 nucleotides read TGCGCCAGCAGCGTACTAGGGTACGAGCAGTACTTC. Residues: CASSVLGYEQYF.

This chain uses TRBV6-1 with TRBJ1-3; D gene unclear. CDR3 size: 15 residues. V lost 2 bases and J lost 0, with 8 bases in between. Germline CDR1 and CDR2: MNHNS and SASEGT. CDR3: CASSERRDSGNTIYF. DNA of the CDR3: TGTGCCAGCAGTGAAAGGAGAGACTCTGGAAACACCATATATTTT.

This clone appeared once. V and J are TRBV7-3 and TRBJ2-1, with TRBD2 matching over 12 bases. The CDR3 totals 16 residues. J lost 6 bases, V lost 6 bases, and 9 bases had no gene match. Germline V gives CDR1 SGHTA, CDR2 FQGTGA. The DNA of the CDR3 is TGTGCCAGCAGTTCGACTAGCGGGAGCGTTCCCAATGAGCAGTTCTTC. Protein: CASSSTSGSVPNEQFF. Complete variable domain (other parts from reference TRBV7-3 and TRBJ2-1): GAGVSQTPSNKVTEKGKYVELRCDPISGHTALYWYRQSLGQGPEFLIYFQGTGAADDSGLPNDRFFAVRPEGSVSTLKIQRTERGDSAVYLCASSSTSGSVPNEQFFGPGTRLTVL.

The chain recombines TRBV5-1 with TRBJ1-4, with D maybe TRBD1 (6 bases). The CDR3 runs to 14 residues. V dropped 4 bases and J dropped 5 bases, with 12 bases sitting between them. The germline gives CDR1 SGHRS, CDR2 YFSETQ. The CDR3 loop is CASSITGSNEKLFF. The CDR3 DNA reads TGCGCCAGCAGCATTACAGGGTCGAATGAAAAACTGTTTTTT.

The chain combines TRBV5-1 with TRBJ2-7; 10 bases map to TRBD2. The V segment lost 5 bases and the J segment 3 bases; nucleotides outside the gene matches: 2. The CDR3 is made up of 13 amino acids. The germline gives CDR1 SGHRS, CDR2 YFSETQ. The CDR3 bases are TGCGCCAGCAGACTAGCGGGACTCTACGAGCAGTACTTC. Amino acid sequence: CASRLAGLYEQYF.

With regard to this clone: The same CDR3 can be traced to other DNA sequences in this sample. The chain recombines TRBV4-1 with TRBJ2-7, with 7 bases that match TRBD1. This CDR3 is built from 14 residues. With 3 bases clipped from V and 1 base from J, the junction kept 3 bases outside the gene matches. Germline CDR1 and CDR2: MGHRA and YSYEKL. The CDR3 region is CASSQPGQSYEQYF. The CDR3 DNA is TGCGCCAGCAGCCAGCCGGGACAGTCCTACGAGCAGTACTTC.

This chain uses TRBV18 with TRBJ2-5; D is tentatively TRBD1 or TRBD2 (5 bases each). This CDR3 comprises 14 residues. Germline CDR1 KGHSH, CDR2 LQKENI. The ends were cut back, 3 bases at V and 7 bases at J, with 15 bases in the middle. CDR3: CASSPGRSGATQYF. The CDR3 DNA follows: TGTGCCAGCTCACCGGGTCGCTCCGGGGCGACCCAGTACTTC.

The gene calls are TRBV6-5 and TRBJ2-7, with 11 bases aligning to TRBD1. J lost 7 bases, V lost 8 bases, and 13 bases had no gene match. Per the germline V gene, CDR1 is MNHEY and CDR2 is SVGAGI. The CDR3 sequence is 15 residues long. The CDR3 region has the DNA TGTGCCAGCCCGTGCTTGGACAGGGGGCGCCGTGAGCAGTACTTC. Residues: CASPCLDRGRREQYF.

Here the CDR3 DNA reads TGTGCCAGCAGCTGGGGGACAAATATCGGATCTGGAAACACCATATATTTT. The encoded protein is CASSWGTNIGSGNTIYF. The chain has TRBV11-3 and TRBJ1-3; tentatively, D is TRBD1 (6 bases). The CDR3 runs 17 residues. Germline lookup yields CDR1 SGHNT and CDR2 YENEEA. Trimming removed 4 bases from V and 1 base from J, with 17 bases in between.

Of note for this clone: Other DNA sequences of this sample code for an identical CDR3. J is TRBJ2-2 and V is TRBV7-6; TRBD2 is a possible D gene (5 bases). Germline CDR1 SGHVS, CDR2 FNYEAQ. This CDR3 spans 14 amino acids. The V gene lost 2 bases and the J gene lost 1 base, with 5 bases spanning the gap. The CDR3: CASSLRGNTGELFF. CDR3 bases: TGTGCCAGCAGCTTACGGGGGAACACCGGGGAGCTGTTTTTT.